This T cell receptor beta chain appears in the sequencing data of a study of CD8 T cells in ankylosing spondylitis. Notes on the study in general: Past research had described some motif variants in reactive arthritis synovial fluid and blood. Reportedly, disease-linked clones are significantly enriched in ankylosing spondylitis patients' matched synovial fluid. Typical of ankylosing spondylitis blood, it appeared, was a TCR beta motif of several highly homologous variants.

About this clonotype itself: Its specificity is unknown.

The TCR beta libraries were generated through quantitative 5'-RACE incorporating molecular barcodes. MiXCR, run by TCRdb on the 5' RACE reads, gives a single entry per CDR3 protein. The data show 300,000 to 350,000 distinct CDR3 sequences, around 20% seen once. The sample comprised blood, either unsorted or a sorted T cell fraction (not recorded which). This clonotype originated in a female donor with ankylosing spondylitis or in good health (not recorded which).

CDR3 DNA: TGTGCCAGCAGCCCTCTTCGAGGCTCCTACAATGAGCAGTTCTTC. Amino acid sequence: CASSPLRGSYNEQFF. The chain has TRBV7-9 and TRBJ2-1; D ambiguous. V dropped 5 bases and J dropped 0 bases, with 11 bases sitting between them. This CDR3 is built from 15 residues. The germline CDR1 and CDR2 sequences are SEHNR and FQNEAQ (reference sequence).